A single sample is the source of the 4 T cell receptor beta chains below, sequenced in a study of cytomegalovirus exposure and HLA in healthy donors. PCR employed 60 Vbeta and 13 Jbeta primers. TCRdb's copy holds only in-frame clones and misses some; the assay was immunoSEQ multiplex PCR. The sample has tens of thousands of clones; approximately 63% are singletons. Sequenced sample: PBMCs. Every receptor here comes from a woman aged 25-40 years in good health and CMV-seronegative.

This clone has just a few counts. This chain connects TRBV21-1 to TRBJ1-6; the table assigns TRBD1, which was not confirmed against the DNA. TRBV21-1 is an annotated pseudogene. The CDR3 is 17 residues long. CDR3 amino acids: CASSTRDTASYNSPLHF. CDR3 DNA: TGTGCCAGCAGCACCAGGGACACCGCCTCCTATAATTCACCCCTCCACTTT.

This clone was seen a few times. This chain links TRBV5-4 with TRBJ2-3; 7 bases fit TRBD1. V dropped 3 bases and J dropped 4; count of bases not matched to a gene: 5. Per germline, CDR1 SGHNT and CDR2 YYREEE (reference sequence). The CDR3 length is 14 residues. CDR3: CASSSGDSPDTQYF. The CDR3 DNA reads as TGTGCCAGCAGCTCCGGGGACAGCCCAGATACGCAGTATTTT.

The chain links TRBV27 to TRBJ1-5; D remains ambiguous. Trimming stripped 5 bases from V and 1 base from J, with 12 bases between. Germline loops: CDR1 MNHEY, CDR2 SMNVEV (reference sequence). The CDR3 has 15 amino acids. CDR3 DNA sequence: TGTGCCAGCAGTCCTGCTGGGCAGAGCAATCAGCCCCAGCATTTT. This translates into CASSPAGQSNQPQHF.

The CDR3 loop reads CASSYRQSLSNQPQHF. CDR3 bases: TGTGCCAGCAGTTACCGACAGAGCTTGAGCAATCAGCCCCAGCATTTT. The V call is TRBV6-6, the J call TRBJ1-5; D is possibly TRBD1 (5 bases). The germline gives CDR1 MNHNY, CDR2 SVGAGI (reference sequence). The CDR3 is 16 amino acids. Trimming cost V 2 bases and J 1 base, with 12 bases left between them.